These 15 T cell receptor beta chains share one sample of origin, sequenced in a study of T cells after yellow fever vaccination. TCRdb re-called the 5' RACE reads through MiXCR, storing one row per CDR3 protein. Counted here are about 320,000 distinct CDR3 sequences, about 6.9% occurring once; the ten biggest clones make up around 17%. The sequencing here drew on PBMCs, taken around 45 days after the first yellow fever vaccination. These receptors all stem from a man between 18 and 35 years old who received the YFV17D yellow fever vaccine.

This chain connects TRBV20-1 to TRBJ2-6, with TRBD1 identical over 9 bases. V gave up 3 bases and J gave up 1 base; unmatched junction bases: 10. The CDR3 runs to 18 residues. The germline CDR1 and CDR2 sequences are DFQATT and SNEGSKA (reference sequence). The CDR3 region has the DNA TGCAGTGCTAGGGCCCTGGGACAGGGAGGGTCTGGGGCCAACGTCCTGACTTTC. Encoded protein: CSARALGQGGSGANVLTF.

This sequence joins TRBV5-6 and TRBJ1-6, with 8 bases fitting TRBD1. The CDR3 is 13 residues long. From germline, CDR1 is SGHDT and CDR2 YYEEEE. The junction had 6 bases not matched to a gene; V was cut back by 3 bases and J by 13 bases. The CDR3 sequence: CASSSGQGDPLHF. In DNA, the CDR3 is TGTGCCAGCAGCTCCGGACAGGGAGACCCCCTCCACTTT.

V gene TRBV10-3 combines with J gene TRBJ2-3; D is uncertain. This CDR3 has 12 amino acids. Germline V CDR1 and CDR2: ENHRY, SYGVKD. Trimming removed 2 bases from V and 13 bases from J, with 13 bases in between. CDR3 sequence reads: CAISEGASREYF. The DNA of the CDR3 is TGTGCCATCAGTGAGGGTGCCAGTCGCGAGTATTTT.

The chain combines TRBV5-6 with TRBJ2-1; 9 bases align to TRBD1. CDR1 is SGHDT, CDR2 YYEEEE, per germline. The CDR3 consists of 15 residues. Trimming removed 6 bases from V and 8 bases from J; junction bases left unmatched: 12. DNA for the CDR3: TGTGCCAGCACTGGTACGGGGACAGGGCCCTATGAGCAGTTCTTC. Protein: CASTGTGTGPYEQFF.

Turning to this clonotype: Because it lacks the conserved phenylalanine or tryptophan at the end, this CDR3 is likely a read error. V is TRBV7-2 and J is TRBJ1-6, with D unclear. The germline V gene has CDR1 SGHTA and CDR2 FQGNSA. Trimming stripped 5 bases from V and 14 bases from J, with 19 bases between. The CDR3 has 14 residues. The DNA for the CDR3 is TGTGCCAGCAGCCCACCATCTTTGGGCAGCACCCTCCACCTT. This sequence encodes CASSPPSLGSTLHL.

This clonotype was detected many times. In DNA form, the CDR3 reads TGCGCCAGCAGCTCCAGCGGGGGGCACACAGATACGCAGTATTTT. Residues: CASSSSGGHTDTQYF. The chain employs TRBV5-1 and TRBJ2-3; 9 positions match TRBD2. CDR1 SGHRS and CDR2 YFSETQ come from the germline V gene. The length of the CDR3 is 15 residues. Trimming cost V 3 bases and J 2 bases; bases outside gene matches: 4.

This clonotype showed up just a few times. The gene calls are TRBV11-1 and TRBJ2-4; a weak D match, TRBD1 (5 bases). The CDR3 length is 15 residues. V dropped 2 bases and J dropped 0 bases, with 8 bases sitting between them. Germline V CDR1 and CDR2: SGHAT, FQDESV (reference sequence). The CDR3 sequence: CASSLSDRAKNIQYF. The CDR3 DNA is TGTGCCAGCAGCTTAAGCGACAGAGCCAAAAACATTCAGTACTTC.

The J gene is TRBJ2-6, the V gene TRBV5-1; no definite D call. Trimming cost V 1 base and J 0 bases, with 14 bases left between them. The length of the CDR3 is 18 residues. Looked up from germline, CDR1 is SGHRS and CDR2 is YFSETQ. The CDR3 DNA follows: TGCGCCAGCAGCTTGACGACCGATCCTGTCTCTGGGGCCAACGTCCTGACTTTC. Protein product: CASSLTTDPVSGANVLTF. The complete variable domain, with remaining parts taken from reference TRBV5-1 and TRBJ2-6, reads KAGVTQTPRYLIKTRGQQVTLSCSPISGHRSVSWYQQTPGQGLQFLFEYFSETQRNKGNFPGRFSGRQFSNSRSEMNVSTLELGDSALYLCASSLTTDPVSGANVLTFGAGSRLTVL.

Here the CDR3 reads CASSYRDIDGYTF. The CDR3 coding sequence is TGTGCCAGCAGTTATCGAGACATAGATGGCTACACCTTC. The chain employs TRBV6-2 or TRBV6-3 and TRBJ1-2; D not certain. The CDR3 has 13 amino acids. V shed 3 bases and J shed 6 bases, with 11 bases lying between them. The germline gives CDR1 MNHEY, CDR2 SVGEGT.

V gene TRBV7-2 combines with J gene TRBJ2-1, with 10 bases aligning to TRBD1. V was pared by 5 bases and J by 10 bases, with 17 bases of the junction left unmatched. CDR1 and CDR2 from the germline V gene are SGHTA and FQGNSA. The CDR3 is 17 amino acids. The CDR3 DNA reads TGTGCCAGCAGCCCTCAAATCCGGGACAGGGGTAGCGAAGAGCAGTTCTTC. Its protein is CASSPQIRDRGSEEQFF.

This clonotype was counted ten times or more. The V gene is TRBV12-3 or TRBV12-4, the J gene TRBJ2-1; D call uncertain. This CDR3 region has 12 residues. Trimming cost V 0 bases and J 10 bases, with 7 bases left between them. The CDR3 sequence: CASSLARTEQFF. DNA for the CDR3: TGTGCCAGCAGTTTAGCCCGCACCGAGCAGTTCTTC.

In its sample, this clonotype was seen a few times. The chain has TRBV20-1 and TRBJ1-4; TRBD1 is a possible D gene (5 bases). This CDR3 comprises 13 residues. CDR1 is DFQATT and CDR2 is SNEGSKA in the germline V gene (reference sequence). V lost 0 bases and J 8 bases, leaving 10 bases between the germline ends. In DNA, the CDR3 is TGCAGTGCTAGAGATGGGGGGAGGGAAAAACTGTTTTTT. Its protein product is CSARDGGREKLFF.

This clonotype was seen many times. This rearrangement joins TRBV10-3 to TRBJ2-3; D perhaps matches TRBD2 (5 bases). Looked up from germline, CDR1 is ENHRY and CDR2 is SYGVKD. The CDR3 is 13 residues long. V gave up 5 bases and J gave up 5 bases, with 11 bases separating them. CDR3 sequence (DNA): TGTGCCATCAGTTCCCGGGAACTAGATACGCAGTATTTT. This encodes CAISSRELDTQYF.

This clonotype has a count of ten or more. The CDR3 DNA reads as TGCAGTGCTAGAGATCGGGCGGGACTCCTTACCAATGAGCAGTTCTTC. Translated, it gives CSARDRAGLLTNEQFF. The V call is TRBV20-1, the J call TRBJ2-1; TRBD2 is a possible D gene (6 bases). Germline V gene data show CDR1 as DFQATT and CDR2 as SNEGSKA (reference sequence). Trimming cost V 0 bases and J 6 bases, with 18 bases left between them. The CDR3 extends over 16 amino acids.

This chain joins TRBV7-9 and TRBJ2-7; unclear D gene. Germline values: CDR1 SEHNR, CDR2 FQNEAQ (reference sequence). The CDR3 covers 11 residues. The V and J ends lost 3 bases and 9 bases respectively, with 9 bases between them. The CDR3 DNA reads TGTGCCAGCAGCTTCCGGGTAGGGCAGTACTTC. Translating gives CASSFRVGQYF.